This entry lists 15 T cell receptor beta chains sequenced from one sample in a study of tumor and adjacent non-tumor tissue in lung cancer. A modified ARM-PCR protocol with three rounds of nested PCR amplified TCRbeta. One entry per CDR3 protein results from TCRdb running MiXCR on the multiplex PCR reads. The table lists about 98,000 distinct CDR3 sequences, 80% of them singletons. No cell sorting was done before RNA was extracted from the tissue. This non-tumor lung sample came from over 3 cm beyond the tumor edge. Sequenced sample: distant non-tumor lung tissue. The receptors were sampled from a man aged 55 to 70 with small cell lung cancer.

As regards this clonotype: Sequence at one end of the junction differs from germline and may be a read error. J is TRBJ2-1 and V is TRBV6-6; D perhaps matches TRBD1 (5 bases). This CDR3 is built from 14 residues. The germline V gene encodes CDR1 MNHNY and CDR2 SVGAGI (reference sequence). The DNA of the CDR3 is TGTACCAGCAGACAGACCCACACTCACAATGAGCAGTTCTTC. The encoded protein is CTSRQTHTHNEQFF.

By share of the sample, this clonotype is medium-sized. The V and J genes are TRBV4-2 and TRBJ2-3; perhaps TRBD1 as D (6 bases). Germline values: CDR1 LGHNA, CDR2 YNFKEQ. V lost 1 base and J 3 bases, leaving 17 bases between the germline ends. This CDR3 region has 17 residues. The CDR3 reads CASSQVQQGGWTDTQYF. CDR3 sequence (DNA): TGTGCCAGCAGCCAAGTTCAACAGGGTGGGTGGACAGATACGCAGTATTTT.

The chain combines TRBV6-1 with TRBJ2-1; 11 nucleotides match TRBD2. J gave up 3 bases and V 10 bases, and 14 bases lay outside the gene matches. Germline values: CDR1 MNHNS, CDR2 SASEGT. The CDR3 length is 17 residues. The CDR3, as DNA: TGTGCCATCAGCGCGCCAAGACTAGCGGGAAACTACAATGAGCAGTTCTTC. It specifies CAISAPRLAGNYNEQFF.

This chain connects TRBV24-1 to TRBJ2-2; D is ambiguous. This CDR3 region has 15 residues. Trimming stripped 1 base from V and 1 base from J, with 6 bases between. CDR1 and CDR2 (germline): KGHDR, SFDVKD. The CDR3 coding sequence is TGTGCCACCAGTGATTTCGGCGAGAACACCGGGGAGCTGTTTTTT. Its protein product is CATSDFGENTGELFF.

Regarding this clonotype: Germline and junction disagree at one end, which may indicate a read error. This chain links TRBV29-1 with TRBJ2-1, with a weak D call TRBD1 (6 bases). The CDR3 extends over 12 amino acids. Germline V CDR1 and CDR2: SQVTM, ANQGSEA. The CDR3 sequence is CSVVQGYNEQSF. CDR3 nucleotide sequence: TGCAGCGTCGTACAGGGATACAATGAGCAGTCCTTC.

As for this clonotype: A much larger clonotype is one base distant, so this may be a read error. V usage is TRBV7-9 and J usage is TRBJ1-4; no clear D. The germline CDR1 and CDR2 sequences are SEHNR and FQNEAQ (reference sequence). The CDR3 spans 15 residues. The CDR3 loop reads CTSSKVDADNEKLFF. Written as DNA, the CDR3 is TGTACCAGCAGCAAAGTTGACGCAGATAATGAAAAACTGTTTTTT.

Concerning this clonotype: Since the CDR3 does not end with the conserved phenylalanine or tryptophan, this likely comes from a read error. V and J are TRBV6-1 and TRBJ1-4; possible D gene TRBD1, 5 bases. The germline gives CDR1 MNHNS, CDR2 SASEGT. This CDR3 has 14 residues. The CDR3 sequence is CASGEWGEDEKLFL. The DNA of the CDR3 is TGTGCCAGCGGTGAATGGGGGGAGGATGAAAAACTGTTTCTT.

This clonotype occurred once. V usage is TRBV5-5 and J usage is TRBJ2-1; TRBD2 matches at 10 bases. The V gene's germline CDR1 is SGHKS and CDR2 YYEKEE (reference sequence). J gave up 7 bases and V 0 bases, and 16 bases lay outside the gene matches. This CDR3 is 19 amino acids long. The CDR3 DNA is TGTGCCAGCAGCTTGGTCCCAGCGGGGGGGGAGGGGATTTGGAATGAGCAGTTCTTC. This sequence encodes CASSLVPAGGEGIWNEQFF.

The chain employs TRBV11-2 and TRBJ2-1, with D maybe TRBD1 (5 bases). The CDR3 is 14 amino acids. V lost 9 bases, J lost 9 bases, and 21 bases lay in between. Germline V gene lookup returns CDR1 SGHAT and CDR2 FQNNGV. CDR3 loop: CASRLESGLVEQFF. The DNA for the CDR3 is TGTGCCAGTAGATTAGAGTCAGGGTTGGTTGAGCAGTTCTTC.

This chain joins TRBV11-2 and TRBJ2-4, with 7 bases aligning to TRBD2. CDR3 length equals 15 residues. The germline V gene encodes CDR1 SGHAT and CDR2 FQNNGV. The V and J ends lost 6 bases and 11 bases, in that order; junction bases with no gene match: 16. The CDR3 here is CASSFPSGIGDFQYF. In DNA form, the CDR3 reads TGTGCCAGCAGTTTCCCTAGCGGAATTGGGGACTTTCAGTACTTC. Full variable domain (remainder filled in from reference TRBV11-2 and TRBJ2-4): EAGVAQSPRYKIIEKRQSVAFWCNPISGHATLYWYQQILGQGPKLLIQFQNNGVVDDSQLPKDRFSAERLKGVDSTLKIQPAKLEDSAVYLCASSFPSGIGDFQYFGAGTRLSVL.

With regard to this clonotype: With a much larger clone just one base away, this may be a read error. The chain joins TRBV28 to TRBJ1-2; maybe TRBD1 (6 bases). The CDR3 contains 13 residues. Trimming removed 11 bases from V and 3 bases from J, with 16 bases in between. Germline loops: CDR1 MDHEN, CDR2 SYDVKM. The CDR3 DNA is TGTGCCGGCCTACAGACAGGATACTATGGCTACACCTTC. Its protein product is CAGLQTGYYGYTF.

This clonotype occurred once. The chain carries TRBV5-1 and TRBJ1-4; D is unclear. This CDR3 is built from 14 residues. Germline CDR1 SGHRS, CDR2 YFSETQ. V was clipped by 6 bases and J by 5 bases, with 14 bases between them. DNA for the CDR3: TGCGCCAGCAACCACTCTGCTGGAAATGAAAAACTGTTTTTT. As protein: CASNHSAGNEKLFF.

In regard to this clonotype: A junction end diverges from the germline sequence, so it may reflect a read error. This sequence joins TRBV6-6 and TRBJ1-2; possible D gene TRBD1, 5 bases. The CDR3 is 15 amino acids. Germline values: CDR1 MNHNY, CDR2 SVGAGI (reference sequence). The CDR3 spells CASSYPTVTNYGYTF. CDR3 coding DNA: TGTGCCAGCAGTTACCCGACAGTGACTAACTATGGATACACCTTC.

Of note for this clonotype: Since no conserved phenylalanine or tryptophan closes the CDR3, a read error is the likely cause. The chain combines TRBV4-2 with TRBJ2-3; TRBD2 aligns across 7 bases. V lost 4 bases, J lost 5 bases, and 15 bases stayed unmatched. The CDR3 sequence is 17 residues long. In germline, CDR1 is LGHNA, CDR2 YNFKEQ. The CDR3 protein is CASSPDPSWEGKDTQYS. As DNA, the CDR3 is TGTGCCAGCAGCCCGGACCCAAGCTGGGAGGGGAAAGATACGCAGTATTCT.

Worth noting for this clonotype: Mismatch with germline at one junction end may stem from a read error. The genes are TRBV29-1 and TRBJ2-5; D is unclear. The germline CDR1 and CDR2 sequences are SQVTM and ANQGSEA. The CDR3 length is 10 residues. The CDR3 reads CSVEVETQHF. The CDR3 nucleotides read TGCAGCGTTGAGGTGGAGACCCAGCACTTC. The variable domain in full, with the rest retrieved from reference TRBV29-1 and TRBJ2-5, is SAVISQKPSRDICQRGTSLTIQCQVDSQVTMMFWYRQQPGQSLTLIATANQGSEATYESGFVIDKFPISRPNLTFSTLTVSNMSPEDSSIYLCSVEVETQHFGPGTRLLVL.